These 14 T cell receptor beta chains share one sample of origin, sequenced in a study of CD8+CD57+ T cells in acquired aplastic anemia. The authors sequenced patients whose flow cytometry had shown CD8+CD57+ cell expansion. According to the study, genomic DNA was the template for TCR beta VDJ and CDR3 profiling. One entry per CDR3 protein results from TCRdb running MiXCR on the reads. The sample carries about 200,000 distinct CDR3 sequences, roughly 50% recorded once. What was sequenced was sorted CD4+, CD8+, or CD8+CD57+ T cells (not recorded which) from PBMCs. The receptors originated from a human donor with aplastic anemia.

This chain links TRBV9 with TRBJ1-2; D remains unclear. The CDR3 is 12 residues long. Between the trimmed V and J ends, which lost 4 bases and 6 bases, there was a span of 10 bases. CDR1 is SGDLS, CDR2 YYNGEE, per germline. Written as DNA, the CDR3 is TGTGCCAGCAGCAAAGAAAGGGATGGCTACACCTTC. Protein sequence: CASSKERDGYTF.

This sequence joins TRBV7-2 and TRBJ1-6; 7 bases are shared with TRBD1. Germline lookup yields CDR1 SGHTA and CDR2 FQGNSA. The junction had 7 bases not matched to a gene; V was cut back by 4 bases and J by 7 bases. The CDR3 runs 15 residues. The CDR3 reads CASSSRGLENSPLHF. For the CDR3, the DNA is TGTGCCAGCAGCTCAAGGGGGCTAGAGAATTCACCCCTCCACTTT.

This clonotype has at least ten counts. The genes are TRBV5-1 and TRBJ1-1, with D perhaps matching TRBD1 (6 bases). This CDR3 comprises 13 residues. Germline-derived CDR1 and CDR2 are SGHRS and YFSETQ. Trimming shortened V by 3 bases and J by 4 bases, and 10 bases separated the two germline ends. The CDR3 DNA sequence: TGCGCCAGCAGCTGGGAGACAGGCACTGAAGCTTTCTTT. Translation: CASSWETGTEAFF.

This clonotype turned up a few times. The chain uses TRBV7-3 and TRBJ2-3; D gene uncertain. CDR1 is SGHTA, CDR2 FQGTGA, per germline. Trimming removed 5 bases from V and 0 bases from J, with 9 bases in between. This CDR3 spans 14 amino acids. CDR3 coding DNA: TGTGCCAGCAGCCCCTTGGGTAGCACAGATACGCAGTATTTT. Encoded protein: CASSPLGSTDTQYF.

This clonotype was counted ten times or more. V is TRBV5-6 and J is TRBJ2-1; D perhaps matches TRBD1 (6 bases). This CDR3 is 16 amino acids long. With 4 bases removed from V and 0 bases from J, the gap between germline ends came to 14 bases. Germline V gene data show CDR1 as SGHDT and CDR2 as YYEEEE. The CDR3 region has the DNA TGTGCCAGCAGCAGGACAGCCTTCGGCTCCTACAATGAGCAGTTCTTC. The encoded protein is CASSRTAFGSYNEQFF.

CDR3: CASSTRRGGGNSPLHF. In DNA, the CDR3 is TGTGCCAGTAGTACGCGACGCGGGGGTGGCAATTCACCCCTCCACTTT. The chain is built from TRBV19 and TRBJ1-6, with D perhaps TRBD1 (5 bases). The germline V gene encodes CDR1 LNHDA and CDR2 SQIVND (reference sequence). The CDR3 is 16 amino acids. V was shortened by 4 bases and J by 7 bases, with 17 bases between the two germline ends.

CDR3 loop: CASSPPSGEVGTQYF. In DNA, the CDR3 is TGTGCCAGCAGCCCGCCTAGCGGGGAAGTCGGGACCCAGTACTTC. The J gene is TRBJ2-5, the V gene TRBV2, with 9 bases identical to TRBD2. Trimming took 6 bases from V and 7 from J; bases not matched to a gene: 12. This CDR3 has 15 amino acids. Germline values: CDR1 SNHLY, CDR2 FYNNEI.

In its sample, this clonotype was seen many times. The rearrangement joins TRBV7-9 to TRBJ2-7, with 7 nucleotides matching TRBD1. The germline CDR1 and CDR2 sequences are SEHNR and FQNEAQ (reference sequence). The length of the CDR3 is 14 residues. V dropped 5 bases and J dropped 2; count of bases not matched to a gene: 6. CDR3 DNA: TGTGCCAGCAGCCTACCGGGACAGACCTACGAGCAGTACTTC. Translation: CASSLPGQTYEQYF.

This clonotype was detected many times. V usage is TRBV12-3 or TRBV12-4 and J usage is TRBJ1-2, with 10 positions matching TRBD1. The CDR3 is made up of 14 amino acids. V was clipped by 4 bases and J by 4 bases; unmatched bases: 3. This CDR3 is CASSSRTGGYGYTF. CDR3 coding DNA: TGTGCCAGCAGTTCCAGGACAGGGGGCTATGGCTACACCTTC.

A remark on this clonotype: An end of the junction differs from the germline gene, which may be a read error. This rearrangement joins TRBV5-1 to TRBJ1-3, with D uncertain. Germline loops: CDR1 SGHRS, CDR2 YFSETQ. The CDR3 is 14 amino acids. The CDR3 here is CAGSLGSSGNTIYF. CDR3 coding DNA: TGCGCCGGCAGCTTAGGGAGCTCTGGAAACACCATATATTTT.

CDR3 bases: TGTGCCACCAGTGAGACCACAGATACGCAGTATTTT. As protein: CATSETTDTQYF. The chain couples TRBV24-1 to TRBJ2-3; D is ambiguous. Germline CDR1 is KGHDR and CDR2 is SFDVKD. Trimming removed 4 bases at V and 2 bases at J, with 3 bases between. The CDR3 runs 12 residues.

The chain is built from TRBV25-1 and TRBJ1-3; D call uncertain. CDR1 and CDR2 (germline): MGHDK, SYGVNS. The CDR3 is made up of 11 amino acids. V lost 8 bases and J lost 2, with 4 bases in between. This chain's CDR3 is CASGTGNTIYF. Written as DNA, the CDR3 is TGTGCCAGCGGGACTGGAAACACCATATATTTT.

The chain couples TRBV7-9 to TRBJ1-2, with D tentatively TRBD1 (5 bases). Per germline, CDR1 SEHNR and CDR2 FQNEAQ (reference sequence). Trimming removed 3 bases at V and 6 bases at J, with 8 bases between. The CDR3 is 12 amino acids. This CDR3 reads CASSLGTDGYTF. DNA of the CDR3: TGTGCCAGCAGCTTGGGGACGGATGGCTACACCTTC.

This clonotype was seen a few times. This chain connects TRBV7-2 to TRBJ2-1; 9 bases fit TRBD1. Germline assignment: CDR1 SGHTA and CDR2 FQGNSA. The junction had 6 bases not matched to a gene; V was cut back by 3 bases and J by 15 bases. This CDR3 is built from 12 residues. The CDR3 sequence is CASSLGQGVLFF. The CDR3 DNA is TGTGCCAGCAGCTTGGGACAGGGTGTTCTGTTCTTC.